The source of this T cell receptor beta chain is a study of blood T cell repertoires in COVID-19. For the study at large: Specimens from acute and convalescent COVID-19 originated in the United States, Italy and Spain. PBMCs, B-cell-depleted T cells, or T cells were the source of the cDNA or gDNA that made up the material.

V lost 5 bases, J lost 6 bases, and 14 bases lay in between. From germline, CDR1 is MNHEY and CDR2 SVGAGI. This CDR3 has 15 residues. Participants reported their clinical history, and cohort assignment relied on those reports. Before they entered the study, exposed participants had met a COVID-19 case within 2 weeks. Clones were read by immunoSEQ multiplex PCR, and TCRdb kept only the in-frame ones, dropping some. The table has about 150,000 clones, about nine tenths seen once. The sequence was obtained from a woman aged 40 to 50 who had been exposed to COVID-19. The sequenced material came from PBMCs or T cells enriched from blood (not recorded which). The rearrangement uses TRBV6-5 and TRBJ2-6; weak D call: TRBD1 (5 bases). The CDR3: CASSPGHVEANVLTF. The CDR3 coding sequence is TGTGCCAGCAGTCCTGGACACGTTGAGGCCAACGTCCTGACTTTC.